This TCR beta chain originates from a study of blood T cell dynamics during melanoma immunotherapy. A fixed DNA input of around 0.35 ug was used per bulk PBMC sample. The repertoire was sequenced with immunoSEQ multiplex PCR; TCRdb's copy has only in-frame clones and lacks some. The sample records about 12,000 clones, roughly 84% being singletons. As for this clone: The target antigen is unknown.

Regarding the study as a whole: Clones driving repertoire changes may be melanoma-specific or general immune activation.

The CDR3 spans 16 residues. The J segment lost 2 bases and the V segment lost 5 bases, leaving 7 bases of the junction unmatched. In germline, CDR1 is SGHVS, CDR2 FNYEAQ. As to time point: pre-treatment baseline. The source was blood, collected from a patient treated with checkpoint blockade. This sequence joins TRBV7-6 and TRBJ2-3; 10 nucleotides line up with TRBD1. The source is a human donor with melanoma. CDR3 sequence: CASSPPTGGFTDTQYF. The CDR3 DNA is TGTGCCAGCAGCCCTCCGACAGGGGGCTTCACAGATACGCAGTATTTT.